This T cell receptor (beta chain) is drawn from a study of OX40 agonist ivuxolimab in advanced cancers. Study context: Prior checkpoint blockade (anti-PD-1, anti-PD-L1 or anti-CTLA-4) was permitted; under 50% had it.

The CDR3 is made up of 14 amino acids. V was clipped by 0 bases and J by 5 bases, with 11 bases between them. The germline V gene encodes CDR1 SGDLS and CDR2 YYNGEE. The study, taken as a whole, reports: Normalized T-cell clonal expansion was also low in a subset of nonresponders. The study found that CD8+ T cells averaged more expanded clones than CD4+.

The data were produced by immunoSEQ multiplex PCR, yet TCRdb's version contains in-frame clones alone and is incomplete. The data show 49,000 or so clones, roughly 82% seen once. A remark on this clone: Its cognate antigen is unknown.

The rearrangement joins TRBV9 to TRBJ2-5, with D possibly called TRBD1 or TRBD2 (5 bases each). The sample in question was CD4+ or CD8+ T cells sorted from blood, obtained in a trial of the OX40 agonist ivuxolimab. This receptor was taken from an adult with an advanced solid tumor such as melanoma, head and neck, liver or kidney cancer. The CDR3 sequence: CASSVEGTRETQYF. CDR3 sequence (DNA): TGTGCCAGCAGCGTAGAGGGGACCCGGGAGACCCAGTACTTC.